This passage covers 9 T cell receptor beta chains from one sample sequenced in a study of post-analysis software for immune sequencing data. Findings of the study overall: A handful of TRBV segments were significantly more frequent in patients than in controls. TRBV5-6, TRBV5-1 and TRBV20-1 were among these segments.

Prepared libraries of TCR beta cDNA carried unique molecular identifiers. TCRdb re-derived calls from the PCR reads in MiXCR, one entry per CDR3 protein. Of around 710,000 distinct CDR3 sequences listed, around 45% are singletons. These TCRs' antigens remain unknown. The sequencing input was blood. These receptors came from a girl aged 10-17 years with multiple sclerosis.

In regard to this clonotype: One junction end disagrees with the germline gene, perhaps due to a read error. The chain is built from TRBV7-7 and TRBJ1-2; D not resolved. The CDR3 runs 14 residues. From germline, CDR1 is SSHAT and CDR2 FNYEAQ (reference sequence). The CDR3 here is CASTRIWPCYGYTF. In nucleotides, the CDR3 is TGTGCTAGCACCCGAATTTGGCCCTGCTATGGCTACACCTTC.

The chain combines TRBV20-1 with TRBJ2-1; 8 positions agree with TRBD2. The junction had 4 bases not matched to a gene; V was cut back by 6 bases and J by 6 bases. Per the germline V gene, CDR1 is DFQATT and CDR2 is SNEGSKA (reference sequence). There are 12 residues in the CDR3. CDR3 region: CSARTSTNEQFF. For the CDR3, the DNA is TGCAGTGCCAGGACTAGCACCAATGAGCAGTTCTTC.

This rearrangement joins TRBV7-9 to TRBJ1-2; possibly TRBD1 for D (5 bases). The CDR3 extends over 13 amino acids. Trimming cost V 4 bases and J 8 bases, with 14 bases left between them. Germline CDR1 and CDR2: SEHNR and FQNEAQ (reference sequence). The CDR3, as DNA: TGTGCCAGCAGCTCCGAAGGGGTTCGGGGCTACACCTTC. Translating it yields CASSSEGVRGYTF.

This clonotype showed up just once. The J gene is TRBJ2-3, the V gene TRBV10-3, with 7 bases that match TRBD1. Germline assignment: CDR1 ENHRY and CDR2 SYGVKD. Trimming took 4 bases from V and 6 from J; bases not matched to a gene: 7. The CDR3 is 14 residues long. The CDR3 spells CAISAEDRADTQYF. CDR3 coding DNA: TGTGCCATCAGTGCAGAAGACAGGGCGGATACGCAGTATTTT.

The V gene is TRBV20-1, the J gene TRBJ2-7, with 11 positions matching TRBD1. The CDR3 covers 13 residues. The V gene end was trimmed by 6 bases and the J gene end by 5 bases; junction bases not matched to a gene: 6. Germline loops: CDR1 DFQATT, CDR2 SNEGSKA (reference sequence). For the CDR3, the DNA is TGCAGTGCCCGGACAGGGGGCATCAACGAGCAGTACTTC. Protein: CSARTGGINEQYF.

The chain joins TRBV20-1 to TRBJ2-1, with TRBD2 identical over 7 bases. This CDR3 contains 17 residues. CDR1 and CDR2 from the germline V gene are DFQATT and SNEGSKA (reference sequence). The V segment lost 4 bases and the J segment 5 bases; nucleotides outside the gene matches: 17. CDR3 DNA: TGCAGTGCTATGCCCAGGACCCTAGCGGTAAAGGACAATGAGCAGTTCTTC. It translates to CSAMPRTLAVKDNEQFF.

The chain combines TRBV4-2 with TRBJ1-2; D is possibly TRBD1 (6 bases). The length of the CDR3 is 13 residues. The V end lost 1 base, the J end lost 7 bases, and 10 bases lay between the germline ends. Germline V gives CDR1 LGHNA, CDR2 YNFKEQ. The CDR3 reads CASSQGGQSGYTF. CDR3 DNA: TGTGCCAGCAGCCAAGGGGGGCAGTCTGGCTACACCTTC.

The chain uses TRBV20-1 and TRBJ2-4, with D possibly TRBD2 on 7 matching bases. Germline V gene lookup returns CDR1 DFQATT and CDR2 SNEGSKA (reference sequence). The CDR3 runs to 14 residues. V lost 5 bases and J lost 7, with 18 bases in between. In DNA form, the CDR3 reads TGCAGTGCTCCCCGGGGGGCAGTCGGGAACATTCAGTACTTC. This encodes CSAPRGAVGNIQYF.

This clonotype came up a few times. This CDR3 is CSAWGSDTEAFF. CDR3 nucleotide sequence: TGCAGCGCGTGGGGCTCGGACACTGAAGCTTTCTTT. The chain joins TRBV29-1 to TRBJ1-1; a possible D gene is TRBD1 (5 bases). Germline V gives CDR1 SQVTM, CDR2 ANQGSEA. This CDR3 region has 12 residues. Trimming cost V 7 bases and J 3 bases, with 12 bases left between them.